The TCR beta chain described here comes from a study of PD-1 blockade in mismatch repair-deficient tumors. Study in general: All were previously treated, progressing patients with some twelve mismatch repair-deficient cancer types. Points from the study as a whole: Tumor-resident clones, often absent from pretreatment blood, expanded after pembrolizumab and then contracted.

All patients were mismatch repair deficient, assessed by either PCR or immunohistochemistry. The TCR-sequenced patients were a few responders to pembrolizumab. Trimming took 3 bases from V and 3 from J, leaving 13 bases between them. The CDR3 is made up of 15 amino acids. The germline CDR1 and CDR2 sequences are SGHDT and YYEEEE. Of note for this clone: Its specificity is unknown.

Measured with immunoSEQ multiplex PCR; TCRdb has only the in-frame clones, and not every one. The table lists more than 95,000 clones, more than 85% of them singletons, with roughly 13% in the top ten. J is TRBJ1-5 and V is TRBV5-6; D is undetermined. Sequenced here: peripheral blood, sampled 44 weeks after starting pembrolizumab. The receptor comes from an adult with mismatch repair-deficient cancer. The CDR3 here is CASSSTDVNNQPQHF. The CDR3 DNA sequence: TGTGCCAGCAGCTCGACCGACGTTAACAATCAGCCCCAGCATTTT.